This is a list of T cell receptor beta chains from one sample in a study of human T cells and chemical hapten exposure. TCRdb re-called the RACE reads through MiXCR, storing one row per CDR3 protein. The data hold about 90,000 distinct CDR3 sequences, with 8.5% observed a single time. The source was whole blood, collected in connection with sensitization to the hapten diphenylcyclopropenone (DPC). The receptors were gathered from a man aged 35 to 55 with alopecia areata. Some clones in this sample may be carry-over from other donors' samples. The CDR3 runs from the conserved cysteine through the conserved F or W. A D gene is named only where the DNA matches it firmly. Some rows have no size entry. The others give once, few or many, or a class for an expanded clone.

V,length,J,D,size,DNA,CDR3
TRBV7-9,16,TRBJ2-3,NA,few,TGTGCCAGCGCCCAACCCCTAGCTAGGGCCCCAGATACGCAGTATTTT,CASAQPLARAPDTQYF
TRBV7-8,16,TRBJ2-3,TRBD2,NA,TGTGCCAGCAGCTTAAGGGCGGGAGGAAGCACAGATACGCAGTATTTT,CASSLRAGGSTDTQYF
TRBV7-2,15,TRBJ2-1,TRBD2,few,TGTGCCAGCAACACGGGACTAGCGAGACACAATGAGCAGTTCTTC,CASNTGLARHNEQFF
TRBV5-1,16,TRBJ1-2,NA,many,TGCGCCAGCAGCTTGGGGTTGGGGGCCTACAACTATGGCTACACCTTC,CASSLGLGAYNYGYTF
TRBV13,16,TRBJ2-3,TRBD2,NA,TGTGCCAGCAGCTTTAGCGGGAGGGCCTCTACAGATACGCAGTATTTT,CASSFSGRASTDTQYF
TRBV28,16,TRBJ2-1,TRBD2,few,TGTGCCAGCAGTTTGGGCGGGAGCCGATCCTACAATGAGCAGTTCTTC,CASSLGGSRSYNEQFF
TRBV20-1,17,TRBJ1-6,NA,many,TGCAGTGCTAGAGACCCGGACTTAAGCTCCTATAATTCACCCCTCCACTTT,CSARDPDLSSYNSPLHF
TRBV6-6,18,TRBJ1-5,TRBD1,many,TGTGCCAGCAGTTACCGCACAGGGGAAGATCCCGAAAATCAGCCCCAGCATTTT,CASSYRTGEDPENQPQHF
TRBV28,14,TRBJ2-3,TRBD2,NA,TGTGCCAGCAGTTTAGGGACTAGCCCAGATACGCAGTATTTT,CASSLGTSPDTQYF
TRBV6-6,14,TRBJ1-2,NA,NA,TGTGCCAGCAGTTACCTGGACGGGAGGTCTGGCTACACCTTC,CASSYLDGRSGYTF
TRBV5-1,17,TRBJ2-7,TRBD2,many,TGCGCCAGCAGCCCGGGACTAGCGGTGGGGGTAACCTACGAGCAGTACTTC,CASSPGLAVGVTYEQYF
TRBV11-2,12,TRBJ2-1,NA,few,TGTGCCAGCAGCTATACGGGGAATGAGCAGTTCTTC,CASSYTGNEQFF
TRBV29-1,15,TRBJ2-7,TRBD2,NA,TGCAGCGTTGAAGATAGGGAGGGAGGGTGGTACGAGCAGTACTTC,CSVEDREGGWYEQYF
TRBV12-2,17,TRBJ1-1,NA,NA,TGTGCAAGTCGCTTAGCGCCAGGGGGGGCGCCGAACACTGAAGCTTTCTTT,CASRLAPGGAPNTEAFF
TRBV2,18,TRBJ1-6,NA,many,TGTGCCAGCAGTGCCCGCGGGGGCAGGGGTTCCCTCAATTCACCCCTCCACTTT,CASSARGGRGSLNSPLHF
TRBV7-9,13,TRBJ2-5,TRBD1,NA,TGTGCCAGCAGCCTGGGGACAGGAGAGACCCAGTACTTC,CASSLGTGETQYF
TRBV12-3/TRBV12-4,16,TRBJ1-2,TRBD1,many,TGTGCCAGCAGTTTTGGAGGGGGCGGTTTTTCTTATGGCTACACCTTC,CASSFGGGGFSYGYTF
TRBV29-1,13,TRBJ2-3,NA,many,TGCAGCGTTGAGGCCCAGGGGAAAGATACGCAGTATTTT,CSVEAQGKDTQYF
TRBV6-1,16,TRBJ1-5,NA,many,TGTGCCAGCAGTGACTGGGACGGTTATAGCAATCAGCCCCAGCATTTT,CASSDWDGYSNQPQHF
TRBV9,16,TRBJ2-1,NA,many,TGTGCCAGCAGCGTAGGTTCCGGGATTTCCTACAATGAGCAGTTCTTC,CASSVGSGISYNEQFF
TRBV19,14,TRBJ2-6,NA,NA,TGTGCCAGTAGTGGTGTCTCTGGGGCCAACGTCCTGACTTTC,CASSGVSGANVLTF
TRBV29-1,13,TRBJ2-1,NA,many,TGCAGCGGAAATGGGGGCGTCTCTCATGAGCAGTTCTTC,CSGNGGVSHEQFF
TRBV20-1,12,TRBJ1-2,TRBD1,few,TGCAGTGCTACCACAGGGGACTATGGCTACACCTTC,CSATTGDYGYTF
TRBV29-1,13,TRBJ2-1,NA,few,TGCAGCTACACAGGGAGCTCCTACAATGAGCAGTTCTTC,CSYTGSSYNEQFF
TRBV5-1,15,TRBJ2-3,TRBD2,many,TGCGCCAGCAGGGGGCTAGCGGCTAGCACAGATACGCAGTATTTT,CASRGLAASTDTQYF
TRBV4-1,14,TRBJ1-3,NA,many,TGCGCCAGCAGCCAAGAGGGGGGAGGAAACACCATATATTTT,CASSQEGGGNTIYF
TRBV29-1,13,TRBJ1-3,TRBD1,many,TGCAGCGCTGGACAGGGACTTGGAAACACCATATATTTT,CSAGQGLGNTIYF
TRBV10-3,12,TRBJ2-3,NA,many,TGTGCCATCAGTGAGTCGACAGATACGCAGTATTTT,CAISESTDTQYF
TRBV6-6,15,TRBJ2-1,TRBD2,NA,TGTGCCAGCAGATACAGCGGGAGGATAGACAATGAGCAGTTCTTC,CASRYSGRIDNEQFF
TRBV10-3,13,TRBJ2-1,NA,few,TGTGCCATCAGTGAGGGGGCCTTGGATGAGCAGTTCTTC,CAISEGALDEQFF
TRBV6-5,13,TRBJ2-5,NA,few,TGTGCCAGCAGTAAGAACAGGGCAGAGACCCAGTACTTC,CASSKNRAETQYF
TRBV30,12,TRBJ1-2,TRBD1,few,TGTGCCTGGAGGGGACAGGATTATGGCTACACCTTC,CAWRGQDYGYTF
TRBV6-5,13,TRBJ2-1,NA,many,TGTGCCAGCAGTTACTCGAGCTACAATGAGCAGTTCTTC,CASSYSSYNEQFF
TRBV20-1,14,TRBJ2-3,NA,few,TGCAGTGCTCTGAAGGACGGGGCGGGAGATACGCAGTATTTT,CSALKDGAGDTQYF
TRBV6-5,15,TRBJ2-7,NA,NA,TGTGCCAGCACGGGGACCGCCGCCCAGGCCTACGAGCAGTACTTC,CASTGTAAQAYEQYF
TRBV18,14,TRBJ1-5,NA,few,TGTGCCAGCTCACCCGGCGATAGCAATCAGCCCCAGCATTTT,CASSPGDSNQPQHF
TRBV6-2/TRBV6-3,13,TRBJ1-4,NA,few,TGTGCCAGCTTCGGGAGGTCTAATGAAAAACTGTTTTTT,CASFGRSNEKLFF
TRBV10-3,14,TRBJ1-2,TRBD1,NA,TGTGCCATCAGAGGGACAGGGGATAACTATGGCTACACCTTC,CAIRGTGDNYGYTF
TRBV24-1,14,TRBJ2-3,NA,few,TGTGCCACCAGTGACCCTGCAGGGTTGGATACGCAGTATTTT,CATSDPAGLDTQYF
TRBV3-1,14,TRBJ1-2,NA,many,TGTGCCAGCAGCCCCCCGCGGGGGGGCTATGGCTACACCTTC,CASSPPRGGYGYTF
TRBV28,15,TRBJ1-2,NA,NA,TGTGCCAGCAGACCTGGGGGTCCGAGAACCCATGGCTACACCTTC,CASRPGGPRTHGYTF
TRBV11-3,13,TRBJ2-7,NA,NA,TGTGCCAGCAGCTTAGATCCTAGGGGGGAGCAGTACTTC,CASSLDPRGEQYF
TRBV6-5,14,TRBJ1-5,TRBD1,many,TGTGCCAGCAGTCCGGGACAGGGCAGTCAGCCCCAGCATTTT,CASSPGQGSQPQHF
TRBV11-2,13,TRBJ1-1,NA,many,TGTGCCAGCAGCTTATCCCGAGACAGTGAAGCTTTCTTT,CASSLSRDSEAFF
TRBV7-9,14,TRBJ2-5,NA,NA,TGTGCCAGCAGCTCCCCATTTAGGGGAGAGACCCAGTACTTC,CASSSPFRGETQYF
TRBV7-3,15,TRBJ2-1,TRBD2,few,TGTGCCAGCAGCTCCGAACTAGCGGGAGTAGATGAGCAGTTCTTC,CASSSELAGVDEQFF
TRBV7-9,13,TRBJ2-3,TRBD2,NA,TGTGCTCCAGCATTGGCGGGAGGCGATACGCAGTATTTT,CAPALAGGDTQYF
TRBV6-2/TRBV6-3,12,TRBJ2-1,TRBD2,NA,TGTGCCAGCAGTGGGACTAGCGGCCGGGAATTCTTC,CASSGTSGREFF
TRBV28,15,TRBJ2-3,TRBD2,few,TGTGCCAGCAGCACTAGCGGGAGGGCACTAGATACGCAGTATTTT,CASSTSGRALDTQYF
TRBV18,14,TRBJ2-1,NA,NA,TGTGCCAGCTCACCGGACATTACTAAGGATGAGCAGTTCTTC,CASSPDITKDEQFF
TRBV6-5,15,TRBJ2-1,TRBD1,few,TGTGCCAGCAGTCTTTCAGGGGGCTCCTACAATGAGCAGTTCTTC,CASSLSGGSYNEQFF
TRBV7-8,15,TRBJ1-5,TRBD1,few,TGTGCCAGCAGCCCCGGACAGGCGGTCTATCAGCCCCAGCATTTT,CASSPGQAVYQPQHF
TRBV28,16,TRBJ1-6,TRBD1,many,TGTGCCAGCAGTGCCCGACAGGGAGTGGGTAATTCACCCCTCCACTTT,CASSARQGVGNSPLHF